The source of this TCR beta chain is a study of early T cells in non-severe SARS-CoV-2 infection. On the study more broadly: Bulk RNA from unsorted whole blood was sequenced; chains were unpaired.

This clonotype was detected many times. The antigen is undetermined. CDR3 size: 14 residues. Germline loops: CDR1 SGHAT, CDR2 FQNNGV. V lost 4 bases to trimming and J lost 6 bases; unmatched junction nucleotides: 4. Unique molecular identifier tags were affixed to discrete cDNA molecules. TCRdb re-called the 5' RACE reads with MiXCR, one entry per CDR3 protein. Of about 35,000 distinct CDR3 sequences listed, 5.9% were seen once; the top ten hold approximately 5%. Notes on the study in general: CD4 and private specificities were missed by VDJdb matching, which favored anti-spike CD8 responses.

This chain joins TRBV11-2 and TRBJ2-4; TRBD1 aligns across 9 bases. Sequencing was done on a sample of whole blood. The TCR originated in an adult who was a healthcare worker with PCR-confirmed SARS-CoV-2 infection or an uninfected control (not recorded which). CDR3 in DNA: TGTGCCAGCAGCTATAACAGGGGGCTAAACATTCAGTACTTC. It yields the protein CASSYNRGLNIQYF.